A single sample gave rise to the 20 T cell receptor beta chains below, sequenced in a study of blood T cell repertoires in COVID-19. Profiled with immunoSEQ multiplex PCR; TCRdb holds only in-frame clones, not every one. Of roughly 200,000 clones detected, around nine tenths appear once; the ten largest clones hold around 1.5%. Input material: peripheral blood. These TCRs come from a man between 18 and 29 years old with active or convalescent COVID-19.

The genes are TRBV7-2 and TRBJ1-6; TRBD1 agrees at 7 bases. Germline V gene data show CDR1 as SGHTA and CDR2 as FQGNSA. The CDR3 has 14 amino acids. J was trimmed by 5 bases and V by 3 bases; bases with no gene match: 1. CDR3 coding DNA: TGTGCCAGCAGCTTCAGGGGGGATAATTCACCCCTCCACTTT. Translated, it gives CASSFRGDNSPLHF.

This chain joins TRBV4-2 and TRBJ2-2; 13 bases map to TRBD2. Losses at the gene ends were 4 bases for V and 2 bases for J; bases not matched to a gene: 4. CDR3 length: 17 residues. The germline gives CDR1 LGHNA, CDR2 YNFKEQ. The CDR3 DNA sequence: TGTGCCAGCAGCCCCGGGACTAGCGGGATCAACACCGGGGAGCTGTTTTTT. The encoded protein is CASSPGTSGINTGELFF.

V and J are TRBV2 and TRBJ1-5; no clear D. The CDR3 contains 15 residues. With 3 bases removed from V and 4 bases from J, the gap between germline ends came to 13 bases. Germline loops: CDR1 SNHLY, CDR2 FYNNEI. CDR3 sequence (DNA): TGTGCCAGCAGTGATTACTCTTACTCGAATCAGCCCCAGCATTTT. It translates to CASSDYSYSNQPQHF.

The DNA of the CDR3 is TGTGCCAGCAGCGCCCTGGGGACAGGGGAGGAAAAACTGTTTTTT. Translated: CASSALGTGEEKLFF. The chain employs TRBV13 and TRBJ1-4; 10 positions agree with TRBD1. V lost 5 bases, J lost 8 bases, and 8 bases stayed unmatched. Per germline, CDR1 PRHDT and CDR2 FYEKMQ (reference sequence). The CDR3 sequence is 15 residues long.

The chain joins TRBV28 to TRBJ1-5, with 11 positions matching TRBD1. The length of the CDR3 is 14 residues. The germline gives CDR1 MDHEN, CDR2 SYDVKM. The J segment lost 6 bases and the V segment lost 10 bases, leaving 8 bases of the junction unmatched. The CDR3 DNA reads TGTGCCACCAGGACAGGGGGCCTTGTTCAGCCCCAGCATTTT. This sequence encodes CATRTGGLVQPQHF.

The V and J genes are TRBV7-2 and TRBJ2-5; weak D call: TRBD1 (6 bases). With 2 bases removed from V and 7 bases from J, the gap between germline ends came to 14 bases. This CDR3 comprises 14 residues. The germline gives CDR1 SGHTA, CDR2 FQGNSA. The CDR3 nucleotides are TGTGCCAGCAGCTTACCAGGGGCCATGGGGACCCAGTACTTC. Translated, it gives CASSLPGAMGTQYF.

The chain joins TRBV14 to TRBJ1-5, with TRBD1 identical over 8 bases. CDR1 and CDR2 (germline): SGHDN, FVKESK. With 6 bases clipped from V and 6 bases from J, the junction kept 7 bases outside the gene matches. CDR3 length equals 14 residues. The CDR3 DNA is TGTGCCAGCAGTCGGACAGGGATCGGTCAGCCCCAGCATTTT. Protein: CASSRTGIGQPQHF.

The rearrangement joins TRBV7-2 to TRBJ2-7; D may be TRBD2 (5 bases). V lost 3 bases and J lost 1, with 10 bases in between. Germline loops: CDR1 SGHTA, CDR2 FQGNSA. CDR3 length equals 14 residues. Here the CDR3 DNA reads TGTGCCAGCAGCTTGGAGCGGCAGTCCTACGAGCAGTACTTC. Translated: CASSLERQSYEQYF.

The genes are TRBV29-1 and TRBJ2-1; TRBD2 matches 16 bases. The CDR3 totals 16 residues. The V gene end was trimmed by 5 bases and the J gene end by 5 bases; junction bases not matched to a gene: 6. The V gene's germline CDR1 is SQVTM and CDR2 ANQGSEA. CDR3 region: CSVPGTSGGAHNEQFF. The CDR3 coding sequence is TGCAGCGTTCCCGGGACTAGCGGGGGGGCCCACAATGAGCAGTTCTTC.

V usage is TRBV2 and J usage is TRBJ2-3, with D possibly TRBD2 on 6 matching bases. Trimming removed 8 bases from V and 2 bases from J, with 11 bases in between. The V gene's germline CDR1 is SNHLY and CDR2 FYNNEI. CDR3 size: 13 residues. The CDR3 loop reads CASLGGYTDTQYF. CDR3 DNA sequence: TGTGCCAGCCTTGGAGGGTACACAGATACGCAGTATTTT.

The J gene is TRBJ1-5, the V gene TRBV7-2; D may be TRBD1 (6 bases). The germline V gene has CDR1 SGHTA and CDR2 FQGNSA. Trimming removed 1 base at V and 6 bases at J, with 22 bases between. The CDR3 length is 18 residues. CDR3 nucleotide sequence: TGTGCCAGCAGCTTAGACCCGTGGGGCAGGGGAATTGGTCAGCCCCAGCATTTT. It encodes CASSLDPWGRGIGQPQHF. The whole variable domain, filled in from reference TRBV7-2 and TRBJ1-5, reads GAGVSQSPSNKVTEKGKDVELRCDPISGHTALYWYRQSLGQGLEFLIYFQGNSAPDKSGLPSDRFSAERTGGSVSTLTIQRTQQEDSAVYLCASSLDPWGRGIGQPQHFGDGTRLSIL.

V is TRBV7-9 and J is TRBJ1-2; 8 nucleotides match TRBD1. This CDR3 is built from 17 residues. With 0 bases clipped from V and 6 bases from J, the junction kept 12 bases outside the gene matches. Germline lookup yields CDR1 SEHNR and CDR2 FQNEAQ (reference sequence). For the CDR3, the DNA is TGTGCCAGCAGCTTAGCCTCGGGCCAGGGGGCGGTCCATGGCTACACCTTC. Protein sequence: CASSLASGQGAVHGYTF.

This clone was detected once. The chain links TRBV12-3 or TRBV12-4 to TRBJ1-2; 7 nucleotides match TRBD1. Losses at the gene ends were 6 bases for V and 4 bases for J; bases not matched to a gene: 2. The CDR3 totals 12 residues. CDR3 in amino acids: CASSGDSYGYTF. CDR3 nucleotides: TGTGCCAGCAGCGGGGACAGCTATGGCTACACCTTC.

This clone was picked up a small number of times. The chain couples TRBV7-2 to TRBJ1-1; tentative D call: TRBD1 (5 bases). Trimming removed 2 bases at V and 0 bases at J, with 7 bases between. The V gene's germline CDR1 is SGHTA and CDR2 FQGNSA. This CDR3 comprises 14 residues. CDR3 DNA: TGTGCCAGCAGCTTAACGACAGTGAACACTGAAGCTTTCTTT. Its protein product is CASSLTTVNTEAFF.

This chain uses TRBV3-1 (or the pseudogene TRBV3-2) with TRBJ2-5; 9 positions match TRBD1. The CDR3 sequence is 15 residues long. The J segment lost 1 base and the V segment lost 4 bases, leaving 4 bases of the junction unmatched. Germline loops: CDR1 LGHDT, CDR2 YNNKEL (reference sequence). CDR3 amino acids: CASSRTGAPQETQYF. For the CDR3, the DNA is TGTGCCAGCAGCCGGACAGGGGCGCCCCAAGAGACCCAGTACTTC.

The chain carries TRBV30 and TRBJ2-5; 8 positions agree with TRBD1. This CDR3 region has 12 residues. V was pared by 5 bases and J by 5 bases, with 4 bases of the junction left unmatched. CDR1 and CDR2 (germline): GTSNPN, SVGIG (reference sequence). CDR3 bases: TGTGCCTGGGGACAGGGTGATGAGACCCAGTACTTC. As protein: CAWGQGDETQYF.

V and J are TRBV27 and TRBJ1-5; D might be TRBD1 (5 bases). Trimming took 2 bases from V and 7 from J, leaving 21 bases between them. The CDR3 covers 17 residues. Germline loops: CDR1 MNHEY, CDR2 SMNVEV (reference sequence). The CDR3 sequence: CASSLNGPQGGKQPQHF. The CDR3 nucleotides are TGTGCCAGCAGTTTAAACGGGCCTCAGGGAGGGAAGCAGCCCCAGCATTTT.

The V gene is TRBV7-9, the J gene TRBJ2-7, with D perhaps TRBD2 (6 bases). Germline V gene data show CDR1 as SEHNR and CDR2 as FQNEAQ (reference sequence). CDR3 length: 14 residues. V dropped 5 bases and J dropped 6 bases, with 17 bases sitting between them. The CDR3 reads CASSHSWVGGEQYF. The CDR3, as DNA: TGTGCCAGCAGCCACTCCTGGGTCGGGGGCGAGCAGTACTTC.

This chain links TRBV9 with TRBJ2-7; 9 bases are a match to TRBD2. The CDR3 totals 15 residues. V gave up 4 bases and J gave up 4 bases; unmatched junction bases: 9. Germline V gives CDR1 SGDLS, CDR2 YYNGEE. The CDR3: CASSRGREGRYEQYF. The CDR3, as DNA: TGTGCCAGCAGCAGGGGGCGGGAGGGCCGGTACGAGCAGTACTTC.

The chain has TRBV6-6 and TRBJ2-3; D not resolved. CDR3 length: 14 residues. Trimming removed 6 bases from V and 4 bases from J, with 14 bases in between. Germline-derived CDR1 and CDR2 are MNHNY and SVGAGI (reference sequence). This chain's CDR3 is CASSFPSKADTQYF. The CDR3 DNA is TGTGCCAGCAGCTTCCCTAGTAAAGCAGATACGCAGTATTTT.